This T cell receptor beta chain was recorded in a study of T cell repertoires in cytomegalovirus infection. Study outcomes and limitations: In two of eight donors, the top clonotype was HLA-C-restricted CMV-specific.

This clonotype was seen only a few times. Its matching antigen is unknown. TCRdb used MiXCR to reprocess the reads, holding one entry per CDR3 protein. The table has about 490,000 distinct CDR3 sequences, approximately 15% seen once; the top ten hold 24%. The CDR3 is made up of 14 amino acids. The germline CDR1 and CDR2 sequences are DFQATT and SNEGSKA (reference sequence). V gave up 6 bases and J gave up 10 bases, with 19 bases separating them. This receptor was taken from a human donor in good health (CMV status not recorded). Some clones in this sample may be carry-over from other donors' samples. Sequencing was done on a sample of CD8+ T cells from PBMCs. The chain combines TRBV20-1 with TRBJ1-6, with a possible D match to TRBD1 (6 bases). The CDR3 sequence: CSAPGRGATSPLHF. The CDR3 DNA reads TGCAGTGCCCCCGGGAGGGGGGCGACCTCACCCCTCCACTTT.